These 15 T cell receptor beta chains were all obtained from the same sample, sequenced in a study of regulatory T cells in long-lasting Graves disease. As to time point: newly diagnosed GD, antithyroid drugs for less than 3 months. PBMC RNA was the source of the TCR library. To make TCR beta libraries, researchers used iRepertoire HTBI primers and Arm-PCR of CDR3 regions. TCRdb called the multiplex PCR reads again in MiXCR, with one record for every CDR3 protein. The top ten clones hold around 36% of a sample with approximately 300,000 distinct CDR3 sequences, about 20% of them seen once. The sequenced sample was peripheral blood mononuclear cells (PBMCs), obtained at new diagnosis, from a patient treated with antithyroid drugs. The origin of the receptors is a female donor with Graves disease.

Many counts were recorded for this clonotype. This rearrangement joins TRBV27 to TRBJ2-2, with 15 bases matching TRBD2. The J segment lost 3 bases and the V segment lost 2 bases, leaving 4 bases of the junction unmatched. This CDR3 contains 18 residues. The germline V gene encodes CDR1 MNHEY and CDR2 SMNVEV (reference sequence). The CDR3 region is CASSLTGLAGGYTGELFF. CDR3 nucleotide sequence: TGTGCCAGCAGTTTAACCGGACTAGCGGGAGGGTACACCGGGGAGCTGTTTTTT.

This clonotype has at least ten counts. J is TRBJ1-1 and V is TRBV10-3, with a possible D match to TRBD1 (6 bases). V lost 6 bases and J lost 5, with 16 bases in between. CDR1 is ENHRY and CDR2 is SYGVKD in the germline V gene. The CDR3 has 14 residues. CDR3 DNA: TGTGCCATCAGGACACAGGGAGCCATAACTGAAGCTTTCTTT. Protein product: CAIRTQGAITEAFF.

In this sample, this clonotype turned up many times. The rearrangement uses TRBV20-1 and TRBJ2-3; 7 bases align to TRBD2. The CDR3 contains 16 residues. The germline V gene encodes CDR1 DFQATT and CDR2 SNEGSKA (reference sequence). Losses at the gene ends were 3 bases for V and 0 bases for J; bases not matched to a gene: 9. In DNA, the CDR3 is TGCAGTGCTAGTCCCATTAAAGCGGGAAGCACAGATACGCAGTATTTT. It is translated as CSASPIKAGSTDTQYF.

This clonotype has more than one count but fewer than ten. This chain links TRBV14 with TRBJ2-1; the D is unclear. The CDR3 has 16 amino acids. V lost 0 bases and J lost 0, with 9 bases in between. CDR1 and CDR2 (germline): SGHDN, FVKESK. DNA of the CDR3: TGTGCCAGCAGCCAAGATCAAACGGACTCCTACAATGAGCAGTTCTTC. Amino acids: CASSQDQTDSYNEQFF.

The chain carries TRBV20-1 and TRBJ2-5; 7 bases are a match to TRBD2. Germline CDR1 is DFQATT and CDR2 is SNEGSKA (reference sequence). V trimming: 5 bases; J trimming: 2 bases; junction bases outside the gene matches: 5. The CDR3 loop spans 13 amino acids. The CDR3 DNA reads as TGCAGTGCTCAGAGACTAGCTCAAGAGACCCAGTACTTC. Translated: CSAQRLAQETQYF.

This clonotype was seen at least ten times. The chain links TRBV9 to TRBJ1-3, with TRBD1 matching over 7 bases. V was clipped by 2 bases and J by 1 base; unmatched bases: 3. The CDR3 runs to 15 residues. From germline, CDR1 is SGDLS and CDR2 YYNGEE. CDR3 loop: CASSVGQVSGNTIYF. In DNA, the CDR3 is TGTGCCAGCAGCGTTGGACAGGTGTCTGGAAACACCATATATTTT.

This clonotype was observed at least ten times. The gene calls are TRBV20-1 and TRBJ2-5, with TRBD2 identical over 12 bases. CDR1 is DFQATT, CDR2 SNEGSKA, per germline (reference sequence). The CDR3 is made up of 16 amino acids. J was trimmed by 7 bases and V by 1 base; bases with no gene match: 10. The CDR3 protein is CSARGRRLAGVGTQYF. The CDR3 nucleotides read TGCAGTGCTAGAGGGCGACGACTAGCGGGAGTTGGGACCCAGTACTTC.

V gene TRBV11-1 combines with J gene TRBJ2-3; D is ambiguous. Looked up from germline, CDR1 is SGHAT and CDR2 is FQDESV (reference sequence). The CDR3 runs to 17 residues. V gave up 0 bases and J gave up 0 bases, with 13 bases separating them. In DNA, the CDR3 is TGTGCCAGCAGCTTAGCCCCAGACATTGCCAGCACAGATACGCAGTATTTT. Encoded protein: CASSLAPDIASTDTQYF. Full variable domain (rest looked up from reference TRBV11-1 and TRBJ2-3): EAEVAQSPRYKITEKSQAVAFWCDPISGHATLYWYRQILGQGPELLVQFQDESVVDDSQLPKDRFSAERLKGVDSTLKIQPAELGDSAMYLCASSLAPDIASTDTQYFGPGTRLTVL.

This clonotype was observed many times. The chain carries TRBV12-3 or TRBV12-4 and TRBJ2-1, with 7 positions matching TRBD2. V was pared by 3 bases and J by 10 bases, with 6 bases of the junction left unmatched. The CDR3 is made up of 13 amino acids. CDR3 nucleotide sequence: TGTGCCAGCAGTTTTGCAAGCGGGGAGGAGCAGTTCTTC. It codes for CASSFASGEEQFF.

This clonotype was counted ten times or more. The J gene is TRBJ1-1, the V gene TRBV9; no reliable D call. Germline V gene data show CDR1 as SGDLS and CDR2 as YYNGEE. This CDR3 comprises 15 residues. V was pared by 0 bases and J by 4 bases, with 13 bases between. The CDR3 is CASSVDHVGGTEAFF. In nucleotides, the CDR3 is TGTGCCAGCAGCGTAGATCATGTGGGCGGCACTGAAGCTTTCTTT.

This clonotype was seen many times. The V and J genes are TRBV9 and TRBJ2-5; TRBD2 matches 10 bases. The CDR3 consists of 19 residues. V was clipped by 3 bases and J by 2 bases; unmatched bases: 16. In germline, CDR1 is SGDLS, CDR2 YYNGEE. The CDR3 here is CASSGAGGPDTSSQETQYF. The CDR3, as DNA: TGTGCCAGCAGCGGAGCGGGAGGGCCCGATACTTCTAGTCAAGAGACCCAGTACTTC.

This clonotype has ten or more counts. V usage is TRBV6-1 and J usage is TRBJ1-5; D gene unclear. Germline lookup yields CDR1 MNHNS and CDR2 SASEGT. The V gene lost 1 base and the J gene lost 3 bases, with 10 bases spanning the gap. CDR3 size: 15 residues. CDR3: CASSEGGSLNQPQHF. The CDR3 DNA sequence: TGTGCCAGCAGTGAAGGAGGCTCCCTCAATCAGCCCCAGCATTTT.

This clonotype was detected many times. The chain links TRBV27 to TRBJ2-5; 10 bases are shared with TRBD1. The CDR3 runs 16 residues. Germline V gene sequence: CDR1 MNHEY, CDR2 SMNVEV (reference sequence). Germline trimming cut 5 bases from V and 5 bases from J; bases unmatched to any gene: 11. The CDR3 DNA reads TGTGCCAGCAGTCAAGACGGGACAGGGGTTGGGGAGACCCAGTACTTC. It encodes CASSQDGTGVGETQYF.

The count of this clonotype is one. This chain connects TRBV2 to TRBJ2-2; the D gene is possibly TRBD1 (6 bases). V was cut by 4 bases and J by 4 bases, with 10 bases left in between. The CDR3 has 14 residues. Per germline, CDR1 SNHLY and CDR2 FYNNEI. CDR3 sequence: CASSAGVSTGELFF. Here the CDR3 DNA reads TGTGCCAGCAGTGCAGGGGTGAGCACCGGGGAGCTGTTTTTT. The full variable domain, its missing parts supplied by reference TRBV2 and TRBJ2-2, is EPEVTQTPSHQVTQMGQEVILRCVPISNHLYFYWYRQILGQKVEFLVSFYNNEISEKSEIFDDQFSVERPDGSNFTLKIRSTKLEDSAMYFCASSAGVSTGELFFGEGSRLTVL.

This clonotype has a count of ten or more. J is TRBJ1-2 and V is TRBV24-1; 9 bases are shared with TRBD1. The CDR3 sequence is 15 residues long. Germline V gene sequence: CDR1 KGHDR, CDR2 SFDVKD. The V gene end was trimmed by 4 bases and the J gene end by 5 bases; junction bases not matched to a gene: 7. The CDR3 nucleotides are TGTGCCACCAGTGAGTGGACAGGGGCGGAGTATGGCTACACCTTC. Amino acid sequence: CATSEWTGAEYGYTF.